The clone carrying this T cell receptor beta chain appeared a few times. Its antigen is unidentified. Oncomine TCR Beta short-read sequencing was applied to DNA from cultured CD4+ T cells. Scientists extracted genomic DNA from CD4+ T cells grown in culture. Each CDR3 protein gets one entry after TCRdb re-called the PCR reads with MiXCR. The sample holds around 20,000 distinct CDR3 sequences, 67% seen once. Per the germline V gene, CDR1 is SQVTM and CDR2 is ANQGSEA. V was clipped by 4 bases and J by 5 bases; unmatched bases: 3. This CDR3 contains 14 residues. The treatment is: approximately 11-day PBMC culture with coronavirus spike peptide pools or control peptides (ViraFEST assay). After expanding antigen-specific T cells with peptide pools, ViraFEST sequenced their TCRs. This record belongs to a study of vaccination and CD4 T cells after COVID-19. Study background: Recovered patients in the cohort numbered six men and four women, two of them Hispanic. Points from the study as a whole: Within convalescent individuals, 304 out of 307 vaccine-specific clones proved to be spike mono-reactive.

V gene TRBV29-1 combines with J gene TRBJ2-5; 14 positions match TRBD2. Sequenced input: CD4+ T cells from blood, cultured in vitro. This receptor was identified in a human donor who had recovered from COVID-19. The CDR3 reads CSVGLAGGPETQYF. DNA of the CDR3: TGCAGCGTTGGACTAGCGGGAGGGCCGGAGACCCAGTACTTC.